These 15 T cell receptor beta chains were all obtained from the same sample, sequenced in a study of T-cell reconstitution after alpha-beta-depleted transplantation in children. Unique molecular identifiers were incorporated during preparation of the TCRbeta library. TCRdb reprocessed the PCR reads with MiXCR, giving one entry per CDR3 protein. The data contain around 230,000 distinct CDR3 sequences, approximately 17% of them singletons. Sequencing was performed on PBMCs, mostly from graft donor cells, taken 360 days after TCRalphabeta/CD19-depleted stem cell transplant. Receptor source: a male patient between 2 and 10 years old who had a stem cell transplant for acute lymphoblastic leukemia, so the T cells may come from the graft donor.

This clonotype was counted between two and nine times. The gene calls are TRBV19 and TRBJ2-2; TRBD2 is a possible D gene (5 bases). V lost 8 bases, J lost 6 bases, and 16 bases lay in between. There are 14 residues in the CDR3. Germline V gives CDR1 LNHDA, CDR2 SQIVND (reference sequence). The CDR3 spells CASEAGSRAGELFF. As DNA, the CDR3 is TGTGCCAGTGAGGCAGGCTCGAGGGCCGGGGAGCTGTTTTTT.

CDR3 nucleotides: TGCGCCAGCAGTGAATTTGGGCGGGGGGCCGTCTCCTACAATGAGCAGTTCTTC. Its translation: CASSEFGRGAVSYNEQFF. The chain carries TRBV10-2 and TRBJ2-1, with TRBD2 matching over 8 bases. Trimming removed 3 bases from V and 0 bases from J; junction bases left unmatched: 10. Per the germline V gene, CDR1 is WSHSY and CDR2 is SAAADI. This CDR3 is built from 18 residues.

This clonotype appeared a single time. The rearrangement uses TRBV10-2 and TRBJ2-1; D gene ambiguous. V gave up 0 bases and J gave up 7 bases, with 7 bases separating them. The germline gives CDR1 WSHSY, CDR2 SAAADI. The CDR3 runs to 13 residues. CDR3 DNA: TGCGCCAGCAGTGAGTCCCCCTGGAATGAGCAGTTCTTC. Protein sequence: CASSESPWNEQFF.

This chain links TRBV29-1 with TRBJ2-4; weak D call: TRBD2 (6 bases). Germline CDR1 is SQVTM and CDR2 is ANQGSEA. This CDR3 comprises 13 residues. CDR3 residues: CRAGSPPKNIQYF. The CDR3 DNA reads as TGCAGAGCGGGCTCACCCCCCAAAAACATTCAGTACTTC.

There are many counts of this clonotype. Written as DNA, the CDR3 is TGTGCCAGCAGTTACAGTTTCGCAACTAATGAAAAACTGTTTTTT. Protein product: CASSYSFATNEKLFF. The chain employs TRBV6-5 and TRBJ1-4; no reliable D call. Trimming shortened V by 2 bases and J by 0 bases, and 7 bases separated the two germline ends. The CDR3 length is 15 residues. CDR1 MNHEY and CDR2 SVGAGI come from the germline V gene.

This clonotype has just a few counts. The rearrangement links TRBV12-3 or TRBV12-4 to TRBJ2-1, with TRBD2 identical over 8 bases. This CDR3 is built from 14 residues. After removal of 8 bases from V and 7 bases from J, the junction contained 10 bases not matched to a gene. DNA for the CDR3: TGTGCCAGCGCCGGGGGACTAGAACTAAATGAGCAGTTCTTC. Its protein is CASAGGLELNEQFF.

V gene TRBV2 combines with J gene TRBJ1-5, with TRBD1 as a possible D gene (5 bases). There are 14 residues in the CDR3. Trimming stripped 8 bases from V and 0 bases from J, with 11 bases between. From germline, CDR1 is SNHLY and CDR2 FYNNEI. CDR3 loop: CASWGGFSNQPQHF. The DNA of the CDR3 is TGTGCCAGCTGGGGGGGGTTTAGCAATCAGCCCCAGCATTTT.

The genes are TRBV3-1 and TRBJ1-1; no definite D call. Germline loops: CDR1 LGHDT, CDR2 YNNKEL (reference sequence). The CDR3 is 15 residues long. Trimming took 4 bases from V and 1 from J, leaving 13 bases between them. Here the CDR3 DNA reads TGTGCCAGCAGCCGACGATATTGGGCGAACACTGAAGCTTTCTTT. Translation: CASSRRYWANTEAFF.

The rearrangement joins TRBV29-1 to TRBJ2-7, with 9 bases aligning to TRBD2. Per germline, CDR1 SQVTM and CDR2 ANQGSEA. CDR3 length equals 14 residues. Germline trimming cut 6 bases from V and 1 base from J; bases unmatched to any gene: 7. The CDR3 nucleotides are TGCAGCGTCCGGGCGGGGGGGATTTCCTACGAGCAGTACTTC. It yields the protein CSVRAGGISYEQYF.

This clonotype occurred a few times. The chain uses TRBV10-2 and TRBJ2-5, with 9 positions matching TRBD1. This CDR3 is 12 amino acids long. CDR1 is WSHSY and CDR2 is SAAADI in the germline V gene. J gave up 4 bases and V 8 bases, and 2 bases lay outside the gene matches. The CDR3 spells CASGTGRETQYF. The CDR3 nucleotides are TGCGCCAGCGGGACAGGGAGAGAGACCCAGTACTTC.

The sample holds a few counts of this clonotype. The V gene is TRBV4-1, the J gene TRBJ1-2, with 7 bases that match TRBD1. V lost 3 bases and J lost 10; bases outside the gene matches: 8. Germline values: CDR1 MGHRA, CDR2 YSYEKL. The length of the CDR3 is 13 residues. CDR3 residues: CASSQHLDRAYTF. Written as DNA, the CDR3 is TGCGCCAGCAGCCAGCATCTAGACAGGGCCTACACCTTC.

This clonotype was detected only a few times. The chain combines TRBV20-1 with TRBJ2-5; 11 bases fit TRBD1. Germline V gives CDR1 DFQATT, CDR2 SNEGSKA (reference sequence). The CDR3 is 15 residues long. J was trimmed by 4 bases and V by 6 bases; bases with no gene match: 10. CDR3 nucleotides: TGCAGTGCCGCCCGGACAGGGGGCTTTTTAGAGACCCAGTACTTC. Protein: CSAARTGGFLETQYF.

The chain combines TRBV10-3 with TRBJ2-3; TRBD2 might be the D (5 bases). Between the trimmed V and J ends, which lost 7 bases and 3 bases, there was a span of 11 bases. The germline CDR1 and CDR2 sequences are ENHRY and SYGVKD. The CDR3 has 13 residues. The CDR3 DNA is TGTGCCATCATGATGGACTTTACAGATACGCAGTATTTT. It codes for CAIMMDFTDTQYF.

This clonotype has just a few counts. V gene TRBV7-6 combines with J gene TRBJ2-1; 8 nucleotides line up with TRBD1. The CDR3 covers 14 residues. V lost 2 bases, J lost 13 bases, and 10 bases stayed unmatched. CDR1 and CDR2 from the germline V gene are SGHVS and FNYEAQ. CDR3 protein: CASSLRVMGQDQFF. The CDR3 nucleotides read TGTGCCAGCAGCTTAAGGGTCATGGGACAGGATCAGTTCTTC.

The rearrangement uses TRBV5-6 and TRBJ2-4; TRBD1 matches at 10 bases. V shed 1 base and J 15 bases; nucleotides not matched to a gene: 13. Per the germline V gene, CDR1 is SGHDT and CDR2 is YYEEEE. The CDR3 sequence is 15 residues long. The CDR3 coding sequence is TGTGCCAGCAGCTTGTTGGGACAGGGGTCTTTTTTGGGGTACTTC. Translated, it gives CASSLLGQGSFLGYF. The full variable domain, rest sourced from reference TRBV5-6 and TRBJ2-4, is DAGVTQSPTHLIKTRGQQVTLRCSPKSGHDTVSWYQQALGQGPQFIFQYYEEEERQRGNFPDRFSGHQFPNYSSELNVNALLLGDSALYLCASSLLGQGSFLGYFGAGTRLSVL.